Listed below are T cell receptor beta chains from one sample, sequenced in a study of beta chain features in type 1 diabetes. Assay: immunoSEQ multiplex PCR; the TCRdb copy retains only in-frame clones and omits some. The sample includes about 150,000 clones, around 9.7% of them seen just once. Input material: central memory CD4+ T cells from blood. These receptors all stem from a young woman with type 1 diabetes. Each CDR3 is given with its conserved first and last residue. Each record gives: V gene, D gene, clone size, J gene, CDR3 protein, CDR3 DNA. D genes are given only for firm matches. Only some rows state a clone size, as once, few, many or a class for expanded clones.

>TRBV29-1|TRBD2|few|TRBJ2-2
CSVEEVAGVPGELFF
TGCAGCGTTGAAGAAGTAGCGGGAGTCCCCGGGGAGCTGTTTTTT
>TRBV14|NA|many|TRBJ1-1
CASSRNRNTEAFF
TGTGCCAGCAGCCGTAACAGGAACACTGAAGCTTTCTTT
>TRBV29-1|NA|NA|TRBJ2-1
CSVEGSSYNEQFF
TGCAGCGTTGAAGGGAGCTCCTACAATGAGCAGTTCTTC
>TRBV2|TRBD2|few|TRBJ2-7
CASMLAELYEQYF
TGTGCCAGCATGCTAGCGGAACTTTACGAGCAGTACTTC
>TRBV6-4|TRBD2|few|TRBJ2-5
CASSQAGGPQETQYF
TGTGCCAGCAGTCAGGCGGGAGGACCCCAAGAGACCCAGTACTTC
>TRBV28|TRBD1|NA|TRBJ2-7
CASPDRGLHEQYF
TGTGCCAGCCCAGACAGGGGGCTCCACGAGCAGTACTTC
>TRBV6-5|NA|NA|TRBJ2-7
CASSSYTGTNFDEQYF
TGTGCCAGCAGTTCTTATACCGGGACAAACTTCGACGAGCAGTACTTC
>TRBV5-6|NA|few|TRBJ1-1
CASSNQVAQMNTEAFF
TGTGCCAGCAGCAATCAAGTCGCTCAGATGAACACTGAAGCTTTCTTT
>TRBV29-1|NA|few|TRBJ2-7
CSVSIRAYEQYF
TGCAGCGTTTCTATTCGGGCCTACGAGCAGTACTTC
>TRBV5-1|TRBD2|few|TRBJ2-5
CASSLAGTSGETQYF
TGCGCCAGCAGCTTGGCCGGGACTAGTGGAGAGACCCAGTACTTC
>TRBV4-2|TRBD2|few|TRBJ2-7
CASSQASGSYEQYF
TGTGCCAGCAGCCAAGCTAGCGGGTCCTACGAGCAGTACTTC
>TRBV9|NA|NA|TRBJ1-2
CASSQGYSYGYTF
TGCGCCAGCAGCCAGGGATACTCCTATGGCTACACCTTC
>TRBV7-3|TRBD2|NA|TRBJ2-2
CASSPSGGMNTGELFF
TGTGCCAGCAGCCCTTCGGGGGGAATGAACACCGGGGAGCTGTTTTTT
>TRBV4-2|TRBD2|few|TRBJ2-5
CASSQDGGGLAGLSRETQYF
TGTGCCAGCAGCCAAGATGGGGGGGGACTAGCGGGCCTTTCTCGGGAGACCCAGTACTTC
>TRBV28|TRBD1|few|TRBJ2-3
CASSPGQGDLLWYF
TGTGCCAGCAGCCCGGGACAGGGGGATCTGTTGTGGTATTTT
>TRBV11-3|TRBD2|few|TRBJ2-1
CASSSTNTSGSYNEQFF
TGTGCCAGCAGCTCGACTAATACTAGCGGGAGTTACAATGAGCAGTTCTTC
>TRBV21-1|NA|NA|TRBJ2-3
CASSRGGFTDTQYF
TGTGCCAGCAGCAGAGGCGGTTTCACAGATACGCAGTATTTT
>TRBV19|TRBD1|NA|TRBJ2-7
CASSPRTGLTLYEQYF
TGTGCCAGTAGTCCGAGGACAGGGTTGACGCTCTACGAGCAGTACTTC
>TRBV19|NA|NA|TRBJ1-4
CASSISAPSGFGDEKLFF
TGTGCCAGTAGTATCTCGGCTCCTTCGGGGTTTGGTGATGAAAAACTGTTTTTT
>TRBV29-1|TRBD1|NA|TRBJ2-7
CSVRVQGAGEQYF
TGCAGCGTAAGGGTCCAGGGGGCGGGAGAGCAGTACTTC
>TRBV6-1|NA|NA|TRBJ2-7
CASSEITRGEQYF
TGTGCCAGCAGTGAAATCACCAGGGGCGAGCAGTACTTC
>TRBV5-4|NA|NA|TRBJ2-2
CASSRESNTGELFF
TGTGCCAGCAGTCGTGAGTCGAACACCGGGGAGCTGTTTTTT
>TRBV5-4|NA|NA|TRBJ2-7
CASSFQSKQYF
TGTGCCAGCAGCTTTCAATCTAAGCAGTACTTC
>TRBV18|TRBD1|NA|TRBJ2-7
CASSPPNRGESNEQYF
TGTGCCAGCTCACCACCGAACAGGGGCGAAAGTAACGAGCAGTACTTC
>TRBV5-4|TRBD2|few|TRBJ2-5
CASSRTSGRSPQETQYF
TGTGCCAGCAGTAGGACTAGCGGGAGAAGTCCCCAAGAGACCCAGTACTTC
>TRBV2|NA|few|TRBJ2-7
CASSEGWTIDEQYF
TGTGCCAGCAGTGAAGGGTGGACAATAGACGAGCAGTACTTC
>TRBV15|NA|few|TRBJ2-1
CATSRDREFVQFF
TGTGCCACCAGCAGAGACCGCGAGTTCGTGCAGTTCTTC
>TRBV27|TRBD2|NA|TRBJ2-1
CASSLLAGGRPGYNEQFF
TGTGCCAGCAGTTTATTGGCGGGAGGGCGACCTGGCTACAATGAGCAGTTCTTC
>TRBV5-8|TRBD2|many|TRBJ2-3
CASSSSGDTQYF
TGTGCCAGCAGTTCTAGCGGAGATACGCAGTATTTT
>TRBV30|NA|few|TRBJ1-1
CAWSVLGRDNTEAFF
TGTGCCTGGAGTGTACTGGGCAGGGATAACACTGAAGCTTTCTTT
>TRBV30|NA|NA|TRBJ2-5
CAWSPGETQYF
TGTGCCTGGAGTCCCGGGGAGACCCAGTACTTC
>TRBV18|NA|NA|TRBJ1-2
CASSSDQGWNYGYTF
TGTGCCAGCTCATCCGACCAGGGGTGGAACTATGGCTACACCTTC
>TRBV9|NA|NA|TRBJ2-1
CASSVEIILSHNEQFF
TGTGCCAGCAGCGTTGAAATTATACTTAGCCACAATGAGCAGTTCTTC
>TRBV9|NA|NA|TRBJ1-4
CASSKEGGEKLFF
TGTGCCAGCAGCAAAGAGGGCGGAGAAAAACTGTTTTTT
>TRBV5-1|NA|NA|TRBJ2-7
CASSSQTGYEQYF
TGCGCCAGCAGCTCTCAAACAGGGTACGAGCAGTACTTC
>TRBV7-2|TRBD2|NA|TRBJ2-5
CASSLAPQRGETQYF
TGTGCCAGCAGCTTAGCTCCCCAGCGGGGGGAGACCCAGTACTTC
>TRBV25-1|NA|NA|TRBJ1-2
CASSEYVWSYNYGYTF
TGTGCCAGCAGTGAATATGTGTGGAGCTATAACTATGGCTACACCTTC
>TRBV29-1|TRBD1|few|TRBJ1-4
CSVESTGDQEKLFF
TGCAGCGTTGAATCGACAGGGGATCAAGAAAAACTGTTTTTT
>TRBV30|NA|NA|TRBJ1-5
CAWSPMGHDSNQPQHF
TGTGCCTGGAGTCCCATGGGACATGATAGCAATCAGCCCCAGCATTTT
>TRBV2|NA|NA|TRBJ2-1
CASSGEVEQFF
TGTGCCAGCAGTGGAGAGGTTGAGCAGTTCTTC
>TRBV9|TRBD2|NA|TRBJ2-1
CASSASGRHEQFF
TGTGCCAGCAGCGCTAGCGGGCGGCATGAGCAGTTCTTC
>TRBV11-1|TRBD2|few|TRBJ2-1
CASSPGLHNEQFF
TGTGCCAGCAGCCCGGGACTACACAATGAGCAGTTCTTC
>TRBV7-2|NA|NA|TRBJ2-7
CASSSDRFAHEQYF
TGTGCCAGCAGCTCAGACAGATTTGCGCACGAGCAGTACTTC
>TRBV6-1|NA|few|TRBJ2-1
CASSVVGVGNEQFF
TGTGCCAGCAGTGTGGTGGGAGTGGGGAATGAGCAGTTCTTC
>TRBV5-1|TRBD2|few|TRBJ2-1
CASSRSGRGDEQFF
TGCGCCAGCAGTCGGAGCGGGAGAGGTGATGAGCAGTTCTTC
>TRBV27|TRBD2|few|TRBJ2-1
CASSPRGVAYNEQFF
TGTGCCAGCAGCCCCCGGGGGGTGGCCTACAATGAGCAGTTCTTC
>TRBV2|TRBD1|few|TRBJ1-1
CASSGTGGMNTEAFF
TGTGCCAGCAGCGGGACAGGGGGCATGAACACTGAAGCTTTCTTT
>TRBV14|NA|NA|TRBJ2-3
CASSRGLDWADTQYF
TGTGCCAGCAGCCGCGGACTCGATTGGGCAGATACGCAGTATTTT
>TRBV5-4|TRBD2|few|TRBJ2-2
CASSFSGRATGELFF
TGTGCCAGCAGCTTCAGCGGGAGGGCCACCGGGGAGCTGTTTTTT
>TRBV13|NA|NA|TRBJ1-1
CASSLSGTEAFF
TGTGCCAGCAGCCTAAGCGGCACTGAAGCTTTCTTT
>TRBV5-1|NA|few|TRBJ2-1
CASSPQGYNEQFF
TGCGCCAGCAGCCCCCAGGGTTACAATGAGCAGTTCTTC
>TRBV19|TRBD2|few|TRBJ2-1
CASSPRDSGRAYNEQFF
TGTGCCAGTAGTCCGCGAGATAGCGGGAGGGCCTACAATGAGCAGTTCTTC
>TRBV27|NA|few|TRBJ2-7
CASTPRVTGYEQYF
TGTGCCAGCACCCCTCGGGTTACTGGCTACGAGCAGTACTTC
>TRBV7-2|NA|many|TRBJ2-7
CASSLYPDSSYEQYF
TGTGCCAGCAGCTTATACCCGGACAGCTCCTACGAGCAGTACTTC
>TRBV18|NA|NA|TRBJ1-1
CASSPDRMGNTEAFF
TGTGCCAGCTCACCCGACAGAATGGGGAACACTGAAGCTTTCTTT